Listed below are T cell receptor beta chains from one sample, sequenced in a study of blood T cell repertoires in COVID-19. Assay: immunoSEQ multiplex PCR; the TCRdb copy retains only in-frame clones and omits some. The repertoire has around 190,000 clones, about 85% of them found once; the top ten carry 0.95% to 1.3%. The sample comprised peripheral blood. Receptors originate from a young man with acute or convalescent COVID-19. CDR3s include the opening cysteine and the closing phenylalanine or tryptophan. Each record gives: J gene, D gene, clone size, V gene, CDR3 DNA, CDR3 protein. The D gene is left open where the match is weak. Rows give clone size only sometimes, using once, few, many, or a class for an expanded clone.

j_gene: TRBJ2-5
d_gene: TRBD2
abundance: NA
v_gene: TRBV9
CDR3nt: TGTGCCAGCAGCGGGACTAGCGGACGCCAAGAGACCCAGTACTTC
CDR3aa: CASSGTSGRQETQYF

j_gene: TRBJ2-7
d_gene: TRBD1
abundance: NA
v_gene: TRBV2
CDR3nt: TGTGCCAGCAGTCCAGGACAGGCCTTGTCCTACGAGCAGTACTTC
CDR3aa: CASSPGQALSYEQYF

j_gene: TRBJ2-3
d_gene: TRBD2
abundance: NA
v_gene: TRBV7-8
CDR3nt: TGTGCCAGCAGCTTAAAGCGGGGAACAATACATACGCAGTATTTT
CDR3aa: CASSLKRGTIHTQYF

j_gene: TRBJ1-1
d_gene: NA
abundance: NA
v_gene: TRBV6-6
CDR3nt: TGTGCCAGCGCCTATAGCGTCAGGGAGGGCACTGAAGCTTTCTTT
CDR3aa: CASAYSVREGTEAFF

j_gene: TRBJ2-5
d_gene: NA
abundance: once
v_gene: TRBV19
CDR3nt: TGTGCCAGTAGTATAGGTTCTCGGGGACAAGAAGAGACCCAGTACTTC
CDR3aa: CASSIGSRGQEETQYF

j_gene: TRBJ2-3
d_gene: NA
abundance: NA
v_gene: TRBV28
CDR3nt: TGTGCCAGCAGTTCCACAGTGGGTACGCAGTATTTT
CDR3aa: CASSSTVGTQYF

j_gene: TRBJ1-1
d_gene: TRBD1
abundance: NA
v_gene: TRBV7-2
CDR3nt: TGTGCCAGCAGCATTGGACAGGGGCTTGAAGCTTTCTTT
CDR3aa: CASSIGQGLEAFF

j_gene: TRBJ2-3
d_gene: NA
abundance: NA
v_gene: TRBV5-1
CDR3nt: TGCGCCAGCATCCCGGGGGCCCTACAGCGGGGCAGTACGCAGTATTTT
CDR3aa: CASIPGALQRGSTQYF

j_gene: TRBJ2-4
d_gene: NA
abundance: NA
v_gene: TRBV29-1
CDR3nt: TGCAGCGTTGAAAGCTCTTTCGGGGGAAACATTCAGTACTTC
CDR3aa: CSVESSFGGNIQYF

j_gene: TRBJ1-2
d_gene: NA
abundance: NA
v_gene: TRBV2
CDR3nt: TGTGCCAGCAGGGAGGGGTCGCCCTATGGCTACACCTTC
CDR3aa: CASREGSPYGYTF

j_gene: TRBJ1-6
d_gene: TRBD1
abundance: NA
v_gene: TRBV19
CDR3nt: TGTGCCAGTAGTATGACAGGGGGAGCCTATAATTCACCCCTCCACTTT
CDR3aa: CASSMTGGAYNSPLHF

j_gene: TRBJ2-7
d_gene: NA
abundance: few
v_gene: TRBV10-2
CDR3nt: TGCGCCAGCAGTGTCACTAGCGAGCAGTACTTC
CDR3aa: CASSVTSEQYF

j_gene: TRBJ2-5
d_gene: TRBD1
abundance: NA
v_gene: TRBV24-1
CDR3nt: TGTGCCACCAGTGATCCTAGGGACAGGGGAGGAGAGACCCAGTACTTC
CDR3aa: CATSDPRDRGGETQYF

j_gene: TRBJ2-5
d_gene: NA
abundance: NA
v_gene: TRBV3-1/TRBV3-2
CDR3nt: TGTGCCAGCCGAACCCTAGCTCGGGAGACCCAGTACTTC
CDR3aa: CASRTLARETQYF

j_gene: TRBJ1-2
d_gene: NA
abundance: once
v_gene: TRBV12-5
CDR3nt: TGTGCTAGTGGCCAGGGACACCTCTATGGCTACACCTTC
CDR3aa: CASGQGHLYGYTF

j_gene: TRBJ1-6
d_gene: NA
abundance: NA
v_gene: TRBV5-1
CDR3nt: TGCGCCAGCAGCGACCAAGCAGGGAGGCGGAATTCACCCCTCCACTTT
CDR3aa: CASSDQAGRRNSPLHF

j_gene: TRBJ2-7
d_gene: NA
abundance: NA
v_gene: TRBV14
CDR3nt: TGTGCCAGCAGCCAAATGCCGCCGGACAGCGAGCAGTACTTC
CDR3aa: CASSQMPPDSEQYF

j_gene: TRBJ2-5
d_gene: NA
abundance: once
v_gene: TRBV21-1
CDR3nt: TGTGCCAGCACCTTCGGGACTAGCGGGGGATACGCTATAGAGACCCAGTACTTC
CDR3aa: CASTFGTSGGYAIETQYF

j_gene: TRBJ2-7
d_gene: TRBD2
abundance: NA
v_gene: TRBV4-1
CDR3nt: TGCGCCAGCAGCCAACCTAGGACTAGCGGCCCCTACGAGCAGTACTTC
CDR3aa: CASSQPRTSGPYEQYF

j_gene: TRBJ1-5
d_gene: TRBD1
abundance: NA
v_gene: TRBV19
CDR3nt: TGTGCCAGTAGGCAATCAGGGGGGAGCAATCAGCCCCAGCATTTT
CDR3aa: CASRQSGGSNQPQHF

j_gene: TRBJ2-2
d_gene: TRBD1
abundance: NA
v_gene: TRBV30
CDR3nt: TGTGCCTGGAGACCTTGGACAGGGGGCACCGGGGAGCTGTTTTTT
CDR3aa: CAWRPWTGGTGELFF

j_gene: TRBJ2-5
d_gene: NA
abundance: NA
v_gene: TRBV5-1
CDR3nt: TGCGCCAGCACACTAAGCTCGGCAGAGACCCAGTACTTC
CDR3aa: CASTLSSAETQYF

j_gene: TRBJ2-7
d_gene: TRBD1
abundance: NA
v_gene: TRBV19
CDR3nt: TGTGCCAGTAACCCGGGACAGGGATCCTACGAGCAGTACTTC
CDR3aa: CASNPGQGSYEQYF

j_gene: TRBJ1-4
d_gene: NA
abundance: NA
v_gene: TRBV30
CDR3nt: TGTGCCTGGAGTTTAGACATTGAAAAACTGTTTTTT
CDR3aa: CAWSLDIEKLFF

j_gene: TRBJ1-1
d_gene: NA
abundance: NA
v_gene: TRBV19
CDR3nt: TGTGCCAGTAGTCCCCAGGGGTACTCCACTGAAGCTTTCTTT
CDR3aa: CASSPQGYSTEAFF

j_gene: TRBJ1-3
d_gene: NA
abundance: NA
v_gene: TRBV28
CDR3nt: TGTGCCAGCAGGACCGGGACATACGACTCTGGAAACACCATATATTTT
CDR3aa: CASRTGTYDSGNTIYF

j_gene: TRBJ2-5
d_gene: TRBD2
abundance: NA
v_gene: TRBV30
CDR3nt: TGTGCCTGGAGTGTAAAGTGGGCTAGCGGAAAAGAGACCCAGTACTTC
CDR3aa: CAWSVKWASGKETQYF

j_gene: TRBJ2-5
d_gene: NA
abundance: NA
v_gene: TRBV10-2
CDR3nt: TGCGCCAGAATTGCGGCGCCCCAGTACTTC
CDR3aa: CARIAAPQYF

j_gene: TRBJ2-7
d_gene: TRBD2
abundance: NA
v_gene: TRBV3-1/TRBV3-2
CDR3nt: TGTGCCAGCGGACTAGTTGGGTACGAGCAGTACTTC
CDR3aa: CASGLVGYEQYF

j_gene: TRBJ1-1
d_gene: NA
abundance: NA
v_gene: TRBV28
CDR3nt: TGTGCCAGCAGTATAGACAGGAGAAACACTGAAGCTTTCTTT
CDR3aa: CASSIDRRNTEAFF

j_gene: TRBJ2-7
d_gene: NA
abundance: NA
v_gene: TRBV28
CDR3nt: TGTGCCAGCAGTTACGGTAGCGAATACTACGAGCAGTACTTC
CDR3aa: CASSYGSEYYEQYF

j_gene: TRBJ1-3
d_gene: NA
abundance: NA
v_gene: TRBV5-1
CDR3nt: TGCGCCAGCAGCTTGGATGGGGGGTATAACACCATATATTTT
CDR3aa: CASSLDGGYNTIYF

j_gene: TRBJ1-5
d_gene: NA
abundance: NA
v_gene: TRBV6-5
CDR3nt: TGTGCCATCTCGGGAGGGGGGAATAGCAATCAGCCCCAGCATTTT
CDR3aa: CAISGGGNSNQPQHF